This TCR beta chain was sequenced in a study of shared clonotypes between healthy human individuals. Study in general: Ranging from 18 to 49 in age, donors were a couple of women and a few men. Findings and limits, study-wide: Naive CD4 clonotypes were shared across a handful of donors at roughly 5%.

Note on this clone: Its antigen is unidentified. This CDR3 is also generated by other DNA sequences in the sample.

From germline, CDR1 is SGHRS and CDR2 YFSETQ. With 3 bases clipped from V and 6 bases from J, the junction kept 9 bases outside the gene matches. The CDR3 is 15 amino acids. Libraries were prepared by immunoSEQ multiplex PCR; TCRdb keeps only in-frame clonotypes and omits some of them. The sample carries 640,000 or so clones, approximately 79% recorded once. This clonotype was obtained from a woman aged 25 to 39 in good health. This rearrangement joins TRBV5-1 to TRBJ2-7; TRBD2 agrees at 10 bases. The sample was memory CD4+ T cells sorted from blood. Specified subset: CD45RA-negative fraction. The CDR3 sequence is CASSSGLAGAGEQYF. As DNA, the CDR3 is TGCGCCAGCAGCTCTGGTCTAGCGGGAGCGGGCGAGCAGTACTTC. The entire variable domain, with the rest obtained from reference TRBV5-1 and TRBJ2-7, is as follows: KAGVTQTPRYLIKTRGQQVTLSCSPISGHRSVSWYQQTPGQGLQFLFEYFSETQRNKGNFPGRFSGRQFSNSRSEMNVSTLELGDSALYLCASSSGLAGAGEQYFGPGTRLTVT.